The source of this T cell receptor beta chain is a study of HIV-infected patients and healthy controls. Regarding the study as a whole: HIV+ repertoires were severely depleted of MAIT alpha-chain CDR3s, unlike healthy controls.

cDNA was made from approximately 500 ng RNA using alpha and beta constant primers. Alpha and beta chain libraries were made separately by chain-specific third strand synthesis with multiplexing indices. The cDNA received a 5' RACE adapter containing a random hexamer plus an SP2 sequencing primer site. TCRdb re-called the 5' RACE reads through MiXCR, storing one row per CDR3 protein. In the table there are more than 9,500 distinct CDR3 sequences, roughly 7% of which are singletons. This clonotype is medium-sized by share. Its specificity is not known. No cell fractionation was done, so the repertoire covers all unsorted peripheral blood T cells. The CDR3 totals 15 residues. V shed 4 bases and J 1 base; nucleotides not matched to a gene: 7. Germline V CDR1 and CDR2: MGHRA, YSYEKL.

The TCR was taken from an adult with HIV infection. Sequenced material: blood, taken before antiretroviral therapy. V and J are TRBV4-1 and TRBJ2-7, with 7 bases aligning to TRBD1. CDR3 loop: CASSRDPGQSYEQYF. The CDR3 DNA is TGCGCCAGCAGCCGGGACCCGGGACAGTCCTACGAGCAGTACTTC.